The sequence of this TCR beta chain was determined in a study of cytomegalovirus exposure and HLA in healthy donors. The study's findings and limits: High specificity and sensitivity for cytomegalovirus status were reported for the classifier.

Profiled with immunoSEQ multiplex PCR; TCRdb holds only in-frame clones, not every one. The repertoire holds about 150,000 clones, with 75% to 90% as singletons. Regarding this clone: Its antigen is currently unknown.

The CDR3 runs 15 residues. Trimming left V 5 bases short and J 5 bases short, with 19 bases between. Germline CDR1 reads SGHNT; CDR2 reads YENEEA. Sequenced: PBMCs. The clonotype comes from a man aged 18 to 29 in good health and CMV-seropositive. The chain links TRBV11-3 to TRBJ2-7, with TRBD2 as a possible D gene (6 bases). CDR3 loop: CASSPGGVSGNEQYF. The CDR3, as DNA: TGTGCCAGCAGCCCCGGCGGGGTCTCCGGGAACGAGCAGTACTTC.